This TCR beta chain appears in the sequencing data of a study of cytomegalovirus exposure and HLA in healthy donors (dated by TCRdb to about 2017). About the study as a whole: An earlier analysis of some 620 of the donors reported 250 to 300 Gb of sequence data and 100 million to 120 million unique TCR beta sequences obtained from about 170 million T cells. An early release that covered about 600 HLA-typed donors contained 300 to 350 gigabases of sequencing data and 65 million to 100 million unique TCR sequences. Among the approximately 430 genotyped donors, 81% belonged to the genetic ancestry cluster associated with self-reported Caucasian donors. The aim of the study was to test whether cataloging public T cell receptors could identify signatures of past pathogen exposure. The study profiled the T cell repertoires of under 700 subjects by immunosequencing and related them to cytomegalovirus serostatus. A separate validation cohort of about 110 different subjects was used in addition to the roughly 670-subject first cohort. The study combined high-throughput TCR immunosequencing, statistical association of individual TCRs with disease status, and machine learning to predict cytomegalovirus infection status. To study patterns of TCR occurrence, a later analysis re-analyzed previously published TCR beta repertoires from 500 to 850 donors and added high-resolution HLA genotyping. Rather than drawing on any new phenotypic data, the later analysis identified candidate immune exposures from TCR beta sequences and the way those sequences occurred across donors. To decide whether each TCR beta V gene segment behaved as functional or pseudogenic, an earlier analysis of approximately 620 of the donors relied on high-throughput TCR beta sequencing. Donor age, sex, ethnicity and CMV serostatus were compiled together with the repertoire data. Genome-wide SNP genotypes for about three fifths of the roughly 700 donors were used in a later genetic analysis, which treated that subset as a discovery cohort. Every repertoire in the discovery cohort had been generated on one and the same sequencing platform. Class I and class II HLA loci were covered by the typing at four-digit resolution. Typing coverage varied by locus: about 620-630 donors for A, B, C, DRB1 and DQB1; roughly 560 for DQA1; around 610 for DPA1; approximately 450 for DPB1. About five DR-DQ haplotypes were treated as single units for association and clustering because of strong linkage in the cohort. Among 300 to 450 genotyped donors of the cohort, an average of about 240,000 unique TCR beta nucleotide sequences were sequenced per donor, around 18% of them non-productive. Broader findings and caveats from the paper: A further reported finding was that TCR beta sequences accurately predicted the HLA-A and HLA-B alleles for most subjects in the first cohort. Because HLA typing was missing for some donors at each locus, association tests included only the typed subset. Most TCR sequences were seen in very few donors, while some public TCRs were found in many individuals. The authors suggested that the approach could potentially be extended to other disease states and immunological phenotypes. In vitro tests confirmed that a few of the cytomegalovirus-associated TCR beta chains recognize cytomegalovirus antigens. Specific HLA alleles were associated with 15,000 to 20,000 TCR beta sequences at a false discovery rate of 0.05 in a later analysis. Most CMV-associated TCR beta chains appeared to be HLA-restricted in a later analysis, and the HLA associations seemed to be driven largely by CMV exposure. A later genetic analysis reported fewer N-insertions in productive TCRs among donors in an Asian-associated ancestry cluster than the roughly 720-donor mean. When HLA alleles, especially DR and DQ, strongly co-occurred, TCR associations were difficult to assign to individual alleles. Because the 87-base-pair reads could not distinguish some IMGT-functional V segments, including TRBV6-2 and TRBV6-3, those segments were excluded. The only immune exposure information available for the cohort was CMV serostatus. In both the original and validation cohorts, the classifier was reported to diagnose cytomegalovirus status with high specificity and sensitivity. This cohort had only TCR beta chains sequenced, and the lack of alpha or paired-chain data limited which features could be detected. An earlier analysis of approximately 530 of the donors showed that most TCR beta V segments appeared in productive rearrangements either about 87% or about 30% of the time, which broadly matched IMGT annotations. A later analysis found that TCR association rates varied across HLA loci, with DRB1 alleles showing the most associated TCRs and HLA-C alleles the fewest. Sequencing depth was assumed to be roughly uniform across donors in the presence/absence analyses, though that assumption may not hold. A cluster of highly shared sequence variants was judged likely to represent a technical artifact of the sequencing pipeline. V-gene and J-gene trimming of TCR beta chains was associated with a missense DCLRE1C variant in a later genetic analysis, and the association was replicated in an independent cohort. A later analysis found that HLA-associated TCR beta chains were more clonally expanded and had lower generation probabilities than equally common non-associated chains. Correlated functional status among segregating V segments might be attributable to linkage disequilibrium, but an unknown experimental factor could not be ruled out. Because counts were too low, some 17 rarely observed V segments, including chromosome 9 orphons, were left out of the earlier analysis of 500 to 650 of the donors. A total of around 150 TCR beta chains were listed by the study as associated with cytomegalovirus. Several of the top co-occurrence clusters appeared to be linked to parvovirus B19, influenza, CMV and Epstein-Barr virus, according to a later analysis.

Receptor amplification or capture employed the immunoSEQ multiplex PCR assay. The multiplex PCR relied on a mix of 60 forward primers for TCR Vbeta segments and 13 reverse primers for TCR Jbeta segments. A multiplex PCR assay on genomic DNA amplified the CDR3 region of rearranged TCR beta genes. The amplified TCR beta libraries were sequenced on the Illumina HiSeq System as 87-base-pair reads. The paper's processing steps were these. A later analysis tallied some 79 million unique TCR beta chains across the 666 repertoires, and about 10 million of those chains were shared by two or more donors. Raw reads were error-corrected and collapsed into unique sequences with a nearest-neighbor algorithm that merged closely related sequences to remove PCR and sequencing errors. V, D and J gene segments were assigned by aligning CDR3 sequences to IMGT reference sequences. Each retained sequence needed at least a six-nucleotide match to both a V gene segment and a J gene segment. A rearrangement was called productive if the CDR3 had no stop codons and remained in frame with V and J, and every other rearrangement was called non-productive. CDR3 was defined according to IMGT convention as the region running from the second conserved V-encoded cysteine to the conserved J-encoded phenylalanine. Sequences without an unambiguous match to a single V gene segment were excluded from the earlier analysis of approximately 600 of the donors. An earlier analysis of a few hundred of the donors called V segments functional above 56.7% productive rearrangements and segregating when the between-donor standard deviation exceeded 5%. A statistical classification framework was built to diagnose cytomegalovirus status from the catalog of TCR beta chain sequences. In a later analysis, TCR nucleotide sequences were compared against IMGT/GENE-DB human TR gene sequences so that V and J genes could be assigned. In a later analysis, CDR3 sequences and most-parsimonious VDJ recombination scenarios were assigned using the TCRdist pipeline. In a later analysis, each TCR beta chain was defined by its CDR3 amino acid sequence together with its V-gene family, and reads without a unique V-gene family were excluded. As a way to deal with suspected cross-contamination and a sequencing artifact, a later analysis dropped 640 or so nucleotide sequences that were highly shared and had low generation probability. A later analysis calculated a clonal expansion index for each public chain from normalized within-repertoire ranks of inferred template counts. In a later analysis, generation probabilities were computed with a VDJ recombination model fitted to out-of-frame rearrangements, and the resulting probabilities were checked against IGoR. In a later analysis, TCR-TCR, TCR-HLA and TCR-CMV co-occurrence was scored with hypergeometric tests, and a repertoire-size bias correction was applied to TCR pairs. False discovery rates were estimated in a later analysis by permuting HLA or CMV assignments 20 times. In a later analysis, co-occurring TCRs were grouped with DBSCAN, and TCRdist sequence similarity was added when clustering was performed within HLA-allele-positive subsets. For co-occurrence clustering, repertoires with fewer than 30,000 or more than 120,000 public chains were excluded, along with 5 or 6 repertoires with anomalous nucleotide sharing. Imported from immuneACCESS, the table was reduced by TCRdb to in-frame sequences with V and J called. These copies leave out some clones; in studies compared against another copy, an unresolved V gene accounts for under half, and the cause of the remainder is not known. The V and J calls and clone size were taken over from that table, and D and trimming were inferred from the DNA. This sample has about 200,000 clones in its table, and approximately 79% of those were observed once. The ten biggest clones cover about 1.4% of the sample.

In total, 630 or so healthy bone marrow donors made up the cohort. All cohort members were sampled while nominally healthy, although unrecorded immune exposures were likely present. The donor tested CMV seropositive and was one of the 289 seropositive cohort members. A peripheral blood sample was provided by each donor, and peripheral blood mononuclear cells were used for TCR beta sequencing. The Qiagen DNeasy Blood Extraction Kit was used to extract genomic DNA from the blood cell samples. A remark on this clone: The antigen it binds to is not known. There are no base qualities to consult, and no much larger clone falls within one base.

In the germline V gene, CDR1 corresponds to SNHLY and CDR2 to FYNNEI. Taken from cysteine to phenylalanine, the CDR3 has 15 residues. Of all the DNA, just the CDR3 is kept, 45 bases in frame from base 1. V is clipped by 1 base and J by 3 bases, and the sequence between their germline boundaries is 10 bases long. The sample consisted of PBMCs. This sequence uses TRBV2 and TRBJ1-5; the D gene is perhaps TRBD1, from 6 matching bases. This TCR derives from a girl aged 10 to 17 in good health and CMV-seropositive. The encoded CDR3 is CASSEGGPTNQPQHF. The DNA reads TGTGCCAGCAGTGAAGGGGGGCCTACCAATCAGCCCCAGCATTTT. With the portions outside the CDR3 filled from the reference TRBV2 and TRBJ1-5 genes, the complete variable region becomes EPEVTQTPSHQVTQMGQEVILRCVPISNHLYFYWYRQILGQKVEFLVSFYNNEISEKSEIFDDQFSVERPDGSNFTLKIRSTKLEDSAMYFCASSEGGPTNQPQHFGDGTRLSIL.